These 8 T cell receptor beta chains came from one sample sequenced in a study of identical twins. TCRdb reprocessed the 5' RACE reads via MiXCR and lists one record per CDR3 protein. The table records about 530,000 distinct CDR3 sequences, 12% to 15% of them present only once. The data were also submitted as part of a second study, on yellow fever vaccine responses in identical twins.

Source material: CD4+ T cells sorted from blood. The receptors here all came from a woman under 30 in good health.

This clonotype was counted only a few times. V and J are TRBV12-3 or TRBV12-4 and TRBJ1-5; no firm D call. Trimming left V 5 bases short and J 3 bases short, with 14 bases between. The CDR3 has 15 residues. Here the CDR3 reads CASSGRALVNQPQHF. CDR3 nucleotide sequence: TGTGCCAGCAGTGGGCGAGCTTTGGTCAATCAGCCCCAGCATTTT.

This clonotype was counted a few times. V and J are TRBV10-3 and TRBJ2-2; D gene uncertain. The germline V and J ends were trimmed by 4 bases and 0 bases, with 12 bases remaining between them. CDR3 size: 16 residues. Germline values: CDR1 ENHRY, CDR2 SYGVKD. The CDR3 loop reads CAISAMVAANTGELFF. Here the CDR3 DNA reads TGTGCCATCAGTGCTATGGTAGCCGCGAACACCGGGGAGCTGTTTTTT.

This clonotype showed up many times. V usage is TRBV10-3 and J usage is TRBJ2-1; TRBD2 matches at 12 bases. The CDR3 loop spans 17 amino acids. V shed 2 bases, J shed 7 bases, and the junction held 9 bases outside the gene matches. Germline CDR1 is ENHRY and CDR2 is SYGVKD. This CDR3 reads CAISETWTSGKSNEQFF. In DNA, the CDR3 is TGTGCCATCAGTGAGACTTGGACTAGCGGGAAGTCGAATGAGCAGTTCTTC.

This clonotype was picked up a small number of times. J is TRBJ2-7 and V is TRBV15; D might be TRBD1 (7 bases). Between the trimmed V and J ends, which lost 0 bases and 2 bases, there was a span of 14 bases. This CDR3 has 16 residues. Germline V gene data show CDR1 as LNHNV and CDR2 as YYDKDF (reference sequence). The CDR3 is CATSRDRGTETYEQYF. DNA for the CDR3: TGTGCCACCAGCAGAGATCGGGGGACAGAAACCTACGAGCAGTACTTC.

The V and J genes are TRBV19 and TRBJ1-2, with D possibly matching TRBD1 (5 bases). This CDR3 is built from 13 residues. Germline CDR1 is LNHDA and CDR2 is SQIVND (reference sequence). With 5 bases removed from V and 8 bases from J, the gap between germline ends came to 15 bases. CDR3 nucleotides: TGTGCCAGTAGTCGACAGATCCCCTTGGGCTACACCTTC. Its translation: CASSRQIPLGYTF.

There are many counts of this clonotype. CDR3 sequence reads: CASRRDRINEKLFF. The CDR3 DNA reads as TGTGCCAGCAGGAGGGACAGGATTAATGAAAAACTGTTTTTT. The V and J genes are TRBV2 and TRBJ1-4; TRBD1 matches at 8 bases. The CDR3 has 14 residues. Germline trimming cut 6 bases from V and 4 bases from J; bases unmatched to any gene: 4. The germline V gene encodes CDR1 SNHLY and CDR2 FYNNEI.

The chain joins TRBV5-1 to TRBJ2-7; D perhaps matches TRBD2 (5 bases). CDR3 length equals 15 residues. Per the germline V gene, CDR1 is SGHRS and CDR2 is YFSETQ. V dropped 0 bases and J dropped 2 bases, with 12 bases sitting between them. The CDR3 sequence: CASSLDGNLAYEQYF. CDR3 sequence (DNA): TGCGCCAGCAGCTTGGACGGGAACCTCGCCTACGAGCAGTACTTC.

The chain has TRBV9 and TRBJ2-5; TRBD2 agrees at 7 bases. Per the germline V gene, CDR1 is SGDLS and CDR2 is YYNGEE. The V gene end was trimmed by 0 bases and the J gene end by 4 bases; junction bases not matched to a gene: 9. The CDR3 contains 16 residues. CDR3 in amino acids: CASSVDLGGGPETQYF. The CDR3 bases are TGTGCCAGCAGCGTAGACTTGGGCGGGGGTCCAGAGACCCAGTACTTC.